The rows below give T cell receptor beta chains drawn from one sample of a study of T cell changes during pregnancy in multiple sclerosis. Data came from immunoSEQ multiplex PCR; TCRdb stores just in-frame clones and leaves some out. The sample shows roughly 29,000 clones, around nine tenths of them seen only once. This material consisted of CD8+ T cells from peripheral blood mononuclear cells, taken after pregnancy. The receptors were sampled from a female donor with multiple sclerosis, enrolled in a pregnancy study. Both conserved end residues are part of each CDR3. Each record gives: V gene, J gene, clone size, D gene, CDR3 DNA, CDR3 protein. A D gene is named only where the DNA matches it firmly. Size values are once, few and many counts, or a class for expanded clones, and some rows have none.

v_call: TRBV15; j_call: TRBJ1-5; clone_size: .; d_call: .; cdr3_nt: TGTGCCACCAGCAGAGACGGACAGCTCAATCAGCCCCAGCATTTT; cdr3_aa: CATSRDGQLNQPQHF
v_call: TRBV4-1; j_call: TRBJ2-7; clone_size: .; d_call: .; cdr3_nt: TGCGCCAGCAGCATCCGACGGGGGTACGAGCAGTACTTC; cdr3_aa: CASSIRRGYEQYF
v_call: TRBV4-1; j_call: TRBJ2-3; clone_size: few; d_call: .; cdr3_nt: TGCGCCAGCAGCCAAGATCGTTATAAGGCGAGGGGCACAGATACGCAGTATTTT; cdr3_aa: CASSQDRYKARGTDTQYF
v_call: TRBV30; j_call: TRBJ1-2; clone_size: .; d_call: .; cdr3_nt: TGTGCCTGGAGTGTATCCCTGGGCTACACCTTC; cdr3_aa: CAWSVSLGYTF
v_call: TRBV9; j_call: TRBJ2-7; clone_size: once; d_call: TRBD2; cdr3_nt: TGTGCCAGCAGCGCGACTAGCGGGAGACCATACTACGAGCAGTACTTC; cdr3_aa: CASSATSGRPYYEQYF
v_call: TRBV7-3; j_call: TRBJ2-3; clone_size: many; d_call: TRBD2; cdr3_nt: TGTGCCAGCAGCCCTAGCGGGAGCACAGATACGCAGTATTTT; cdr3_aa: CASSPSGSTDTQYF
v_call: TRBV7-3; j_call: TRBJ2-2; clone_size: .; d_call: TRBD2; cdr3_nt: TGTGCCAGCAGCTTATACGCGGGAGGTCGTTACGGGGAGCTGTTTTTT; cdr3_aa: CASSLYAGGRYGELFF
v_call: TRBV13; j_call: TRBJ2-2; clone_size: .; d_call: TRBD1; cdr3_nt: TGTGCCAGCAGCGAACGACGGACAGGGATCGGGGAGCTGTTTTTT; cdr3_aa: CASSERRTGIGELFF
v_call: TRBV9; j_call: TRBJ2-5; clone_size: .; d_call: TRBD2; cdr3_nt: TGTGCCAGCAGCGCCCCCGGGACTAGCGGGAGGGCCCCCGAGAGGGAGACCCAGTACTTC; cdr3_aa: CASSAPGTSGRAPERETQYF
v_call: TRBV16; j_call: TRBJ1-5; clone_size: .; d_call: TRBD1; cdr3_nt: TGTGCCAGCAGCCAACCGGGACAGGGGTCCGAATATAGCAATCAGCCCCAGCATTTT; cdr3_aa: CASSQPGQGSEYSNQPQHF
v_call: TRBV7-9; j_call: TRBJ2-3; clone_size: .; d_call: TRBD2; cdr3_nt: TGTGCCAGCAGCTTAGTGGGGCTAGCGGACCTAACAGATACGCAGTATTTT; cdr3_aa: CASSLVGLADLTDTQYF
v_call: TRBV7-3; j_call: TRBJ1-4; clone_size: .; d_call: TRBD1; cdr3_nt: TGTGCCAGCAGCTTAACAGGGGGCGCAAATGAAAAACTGTTTTTT; cdr3_aa: CASSLTGGANEKLFF
v_call: TRBV29-1; j_call: TRBJ2-7; clone_size: .; d_call: TRBD2; cdr3_nt: TGCAGCGGGCTAGCGGGAGACTACGAGCAGTACTTC; cdr3_aa: CSGLAGDYEQYF
v_call: TRBV9; j_call: TRBJ2-1; clone_size: .; d_call: TRBD2; cdr3_nt: TGTGCCAGCAGCGTAGAGGGCGGGAGGAATTATGAGCAGTTCTTC; cdr3_aa: CASSVEGGRNYEQFF
v_call: TRBV6-4; j_call: TRBJ2-3; clone_size: few; d_call: .; cdr3_nt: TGTGCCAGCAGTGGGTCGGAGCCGGATACGCAGTATTTT; cdr3_aa: CASSGSEPDTQYF
v_call: TRBV5-1; j_call: TRBJ2-2; clone_size: .; d_call: .; cdr3_nt: TGCGCCAGCAGCTTCGGGGGGAACACCGGGGAGCTGTTTTTT; cdr3_aa: CASSFGGNTGELFF
v_call: TRBV6-5; j_call: TRBJ2-7; clone_size: .; d_call: TRBD1; cdr3_nt: TGTGCCAGCAGTTTTGAGGACAGGGTGGACGAGCAGTACTTC; cdr3_aa: CASSFEDRVDEQYF
v_call: TRBV28; j_call: TRBJ2-1; clone_size: .; d_call: TRBD2; cdr3_nt: TGTGCCAGCAGTCTTGGGACTAGCGGGAGTGGGCTCTATGAGCAGTTCTTC; cdr3_aa: CASSLGTSGSGLYEQFF